Included here is one T cell receptor beta chain sequence, with context. The sample is drawn from a study of control samples from healthy donors and cancer patients. Trimming stripped 5 bases from V and 8 bases from J, with 15 bases between. The germline CDR1 and CDR2 sequences are LGHNT and FRNRAP. CDR3 length: 13 residues. Sequencing was performed with immunoSEQ multiplex PCR; in TCRdb, only in-frame clones are kept and a portion is missing. In the table there are roughly 170,000 clones, 75% to 95% of which are singletons. V and J are TRBV12-5 and TRBJ1-2; D not certain. The source of this sequence is a middle-aged woman in good health. Source material: blood. The CDR3 is CASGPVDGRGYTF. CDR3 sequence (DNA): TGTGCTAGTGGTCCGGTGGACGGGAGGGGCTACACCTTC.